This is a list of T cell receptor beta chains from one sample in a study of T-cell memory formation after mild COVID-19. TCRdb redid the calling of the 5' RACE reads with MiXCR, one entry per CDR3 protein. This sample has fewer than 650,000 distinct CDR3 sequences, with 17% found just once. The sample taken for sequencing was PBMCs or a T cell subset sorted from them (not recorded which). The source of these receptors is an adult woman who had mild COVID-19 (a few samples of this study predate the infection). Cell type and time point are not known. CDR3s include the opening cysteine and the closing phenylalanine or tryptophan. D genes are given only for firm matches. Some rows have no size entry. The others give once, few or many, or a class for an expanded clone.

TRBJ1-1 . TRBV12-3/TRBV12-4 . TGTGCCAGCGGTTCAGGGTTCGCTGAAGCTTTCTTT CASGSGFAEAFF
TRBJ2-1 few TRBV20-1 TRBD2 TGCAGTGCTAGTCCGGGACTAGCGGGAGCCAGTGAGCAGTTCTTC CSASPGLAGASEQFF
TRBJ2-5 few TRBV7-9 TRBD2 TGTGCCAGCAGCCCCAGCGGGGGGGGTGCAGGGACCCAGTACTTC CASSPSGGGAGTQYF
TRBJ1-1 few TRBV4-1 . TGCGCCAGCAGCCAAGATGGGGCTGGGGTAATGAACACTGAAGCTTTCTTT CASSQDGAGVMNTEAFF
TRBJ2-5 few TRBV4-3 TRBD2 TGCGCCAGCAGCCAAGACTACCCTAGCGGGAGGGCCGGAGAGACCCAGTACTTC CASSQDYPSGRAGETQYF
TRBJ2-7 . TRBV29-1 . TGCAGCGTTGGATCCTCCCCCTACGAGCAGTACTTC CSVGSSPYEQYF
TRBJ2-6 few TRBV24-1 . TGTGCCACCGCCTCTGGGGCCAACGTCCTGACTTTC CATASGANVLTF
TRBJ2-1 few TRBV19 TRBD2 TGTGCCTGTAGATTAGCGGGAATGCTGAATGAGCAGTTCTTC CACRLAGMLNEQFF
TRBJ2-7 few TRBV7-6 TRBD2 TGTGCCAGCAGCTTTGAAGCGGGAGGGCCTATCTACGAGCAGTACTTC CASSFEAGGPIYEQYF
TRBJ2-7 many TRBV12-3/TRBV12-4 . TGTGCCAGCAGTCTGGGGGGGGGCGCGGCCTACGAGCAGTACTTC CASSLGGGAAYEQYF
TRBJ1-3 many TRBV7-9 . TGTGCCAGCAGCTTAGATGGGGGCACCATATATTTT CASSLDGGTIYF
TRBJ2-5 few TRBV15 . TGTGCCACCAGCAGAGATAGGGCAGTTCAAGAGACCCAGTACTTC CATSRDRAVQETQYF
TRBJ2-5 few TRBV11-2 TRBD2 TGTGCCAGCAGCTTAGTCTCTACTAGCGGGTCCGGAGAGACCCAGTACTTC CASSLVSTSGSGETQYF
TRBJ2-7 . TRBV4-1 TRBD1 TGCGCCAGCAGCCAAGTCGGGACAGGGGACCACGAGCAGTACTTC CASSQVGTGDHEQYF
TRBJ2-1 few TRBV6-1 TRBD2 TGTGCCAGCAGTGAAGTAGCGGGAGCCTTCAATGAGCAGTTCTTC CASSEVAGAFNEQFF
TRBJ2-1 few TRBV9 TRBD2 TGTGCCAGCAGCGTAGAGGCGGGAGGTCCCTACAATGAGCAGTTCTTC CASSVEAGGPYNEQFF
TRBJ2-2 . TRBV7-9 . TGTGCCAGCAGCTCCATCACGAGGGTGAGGAACACCGGGGAGCTGTTTTTT CASSSITRVRNTGELFF